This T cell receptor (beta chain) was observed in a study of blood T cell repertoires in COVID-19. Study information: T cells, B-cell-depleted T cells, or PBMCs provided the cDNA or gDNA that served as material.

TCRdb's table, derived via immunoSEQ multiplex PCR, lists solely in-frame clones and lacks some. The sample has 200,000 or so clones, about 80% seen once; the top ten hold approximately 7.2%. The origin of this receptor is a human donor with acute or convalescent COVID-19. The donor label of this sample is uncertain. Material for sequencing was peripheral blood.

The CDR3: CAISAGNPTDTQYF. Here the CDR3 DNA reads TGTGCCATCAGTGCGGGGAATCCGACAGATACGCAGTATTTT. The chain joins TRBV10-3 to TRBJ2-3; tentative D call: TRBD2 (5 bases). Germline V gives CDR1 ENHRY, CDR2 SYGVKD. Trimming left V 4 bases short and J 3 bases short, with 11 bases between. The CDR3 runs 14 residues.